A single sample gave rise to the 27 T cell receptor beta chains below, sequenced in a study of identical twins (dated by TCRdb to about 2016). Libraries were made using 5' RACE. TCRdb records Illumina HiSeq 2000 as the sequencer. TCRdb applied fastp at Q25 and MiXCR to the public reads, then kept only in-frame beta chains. Every entry covers one CDR3 protein and lists the most common genes and DNA from its rows. In this sample the table shows roughly 720,000 distinct CDR3 sequences, about 20% of which occur a single time. The ten largest clones represent about an eighth of the sample. These data also featured in a second study, about T cells expressing NK-cell markers.

Sequencing was performed on PBMCs. These receptors were taken from a woman between 18 and 30 years old in good health.

This clonotype was observed at least ten times. The chain has TRBV7-9 and TRBJ2-5, with D perhaps TRBD1 or TRBD2 (5 bases each). Trimming removed 6 bases from V and 0 bases from J, with 14 bases in between. CDR1 and CDR2 from the germline V gene are SEHNR and FQNEAQ (reference sequence). The CDR3 loop spans 15 amino acids. The CDR3 DNA is TGTGCCAGCAGAAGATTATGGGGGTACCAAGAGACCCAGTACTTC. Translated: CASRRLWGYQETQYF.

This clonotype was observed a single time. V and J are TRBV5-1 and TRBJ2-3, with D possibly called TRBD1 or TRBD2 (5 bases each). V was trimmed by 7 bases and J by 2 bases, leaving 14 bases between them. The germline gives CDR1 SGHRS, CDR2 YFSETQ. The CDR3 spans 14 residues. The CDR3 loop reads CASFPGTTTDTQYF. The CDR3 coding sequence is TGCGCCAGCTTTCCCGGGACCACCACAGATACGCAGTATTTT.

This clonotype was seen a handful of times. This chain connects TRBV5-5 to TRBJ2-2; possibly TRBD1 or TRBD2 for D (5 bases each). The CDR3 spans 16 residues. V was clipped by 3 bases and J by 8 bases, with 20 bases between them. Germline V gives CDR1 SGHKS, CDR2 YYEKEE (reference sequence). The CDR3, as DNA: TGTGCCAGCAGCTCGATTCCGGGACCGAGAGGGGGGGAGCTGTTTTTT. This gives the protein CASSSIPGPRGGELFF.

This clonotype has only a few counts. This sequence joins TRBV20-1 and TRBJ2-7; 12 bases align to TRBD2. The germline V gene encodes CDR1 DFQATT and CDR2 SNEGSKA (reference sequence). The CDR3 covers 12 residues. With V trimmed by 6 bases and J by 5 bases, 2 bases remained unmatched. The chain's CDR3 is CSARTSGNEQYF. CDR3 DNA: TGCAGTGCAAGGACTAGCGGGAACGAGCAGTACTTC.

This clonotype was counted between two and nine times. The chain joins TRBV3-1 to TRBJ2-1; no clear D gene. The CDR3 is made up of 13 amino acids. Trimming took 1 base from V and 10 from J, leaving 11 bases between them. The germline gives CDR1 LGHDT, CDR2 YNNKEL (reference sequence). The DNA for the CDR3 is TGTGCCAGCAGCCAAGGACCCGCTCGGGAGCAGTTCTTC. Its translation: CASSQGPAREQFF.

This clonotype was seen more than once but under ten times. The chain couples TRBV20-1 to TRBJ2-1; 13 bases map to TRBD2. J was trimmed by 4 bases and V by 3 bases; bases with no gene match: 9. Germline values: CDR1 DFQATT, CDR2 SNEGSKA (reference sequence). The CDR3 is 17 amino acids. The CDR3 loop reads CSARTSGRNPIYNEQFF. The CDR3 DNA follows: TGCAGTGCTAGGACTAGCGGGAGGAACCCCATTTACAATGAGCAGTTCTTC.

V is TRBV29-1 and J is TRBJ2-5; D remains ambiguous. CDR1 is SQVTM and CDR2 is ANQGSEA in the germline V gene. V lost 3 bases, J lost 7 bases, and 12 bases lay in between. The CDR3 extends over 12 amino acids. CDR3 nucleotides: TGCAGCGTTGAGGTGGCGTCCACGACCCAGTACTTC. It translates to CSVEVASTTQYF.

V gene TRBV20-1 combines with J gene TRBJ2-1; D could derive from TRBD1 or TRBD2 (5 bases each). The V gene lost 4 bases and the J gene lost 3 bases, with 10 bases spanning the gap. This CDR3 has 13 residues. CDR1 DFQATT and CDR2 SNEGSKA come from the germline V gene (reference sequence). The CDR3 DNA is TGCAGTGCTACCTGGGACCTCTACAATGAGCAGTTCTTC. Its protein is CSATWDLYNEQFF.

CDR3: CSARLVYNEQFF. The DNA for the CDR3 is TGCAGTGCTCGACTAGTCTACAATGAGCAGTTCTTC. The chain uses TRBV20-1 and TRBJ2-1; possibly TRBD2 for D (6 bases). The CDR3 sequence is 12 residues long. The germline V and J ends were trimmed by 5 bases and 3 bases, with 8 bases remaining between them. In germline, CDR1 is DFQATT, CDR2 SNEGSKA (reference sequence).

The V and J genes are TRBV12-3 or TRBV12-4 and TRBJ1-1; perhaps TRBD1 as D (5 bases). The V end was cut by 7 bases, the J end by 7 bases, with 16 bases between. CDR3 size: 13 residues. CDR3 DNA sequence: TGTGCCAGCACCGCTGGGGGTTCAGGTGAAGCTTTCTTT. Translated: CASTAGGSGEAFF.

This CDR3 reads CSARGDRVTKNIQYF. As DNA, the CDR3 is TGCAGTGCTAGAGGGGACAGGGTCACCAAAAACATTCAGTACTTC. The chain combines TRBV20-1 with TRBJ2-4; 9 nucleotides match TRBD1. Germline V CDR1 and CDR2: DFQATT, SNEGSKA (reference sequence). The CDR3 extends over 15 amino acids. V was pared by 1 base and J by 2 bases, with 3 bases of the junction left unmatched.

This clonotype was detected a few times. The rearrangement joins TRBV10-2 to TRBJ1-5; D uncertain. Germline lookup yields CDR1 WSHSY and CDR2 SAAADI. Trimming left V 4 bases short and J 2 bases short, with 12 bases between. The length of the CDR3 is 15 residues. CDR3 amino acids: CASSVEGRGNQPQHF. CDR3 in DNA: TGCGCCAGCAGTGTGGAGGGTCGGGGCAATCAGCCCCAGCATTTT.

This clonotype was seen once. This chain connects TRBV7-2 to TRBJ2-5, with D unclear. This CDR3 region has 13 residues. Germline loops: CDR1 SGHTA, CDR2 FQGNSA. V was clipped by 5 bases and J by 7 bases, with 14 bases between them. The DNA for the CDR3 is TGTGCCAGCAGCGAAAGGTCGTCCGCGACCCAGTACTTC. This translates into CASSERSSATQYF.

This clonotype has ten or more counts. The rearrangement uses TRBV7-2 and TRBJ2-7; 7 nucleotides match TRBD1. With V trimmed by 0 bases and J by 4 bases, 3 bases remained unmatched. Germline loops: CDR1 SGHTA, CDR2 FQGNSA. This CDR3 is 14 amino acids long. CDR3 DNA sequence: TGTGCCAGCAGCTTAGCGGGCAGGGGGTACGAGCAGTACTTC. Its translation is CASSLAGRGYEQYF.

The genes are TRBV7-9 and TRBJ2-1; 10 nucleotides line up with TRBD2. Germline V gene sequence: CDR1 SEHNR, CDR2 FQNEAQ (reference sequence). The V segment lost 5 bases and the J segment 3 bases; nucleotides outside the gene matches: 7. The CDR3 is made up of 16 amino acids. The CDR3 spells CASSPPAGGRYNEQFF. As DNA, the CDR3 is TGTGCCAGCAGCCCACCAGCGGGAGGGCGCTACAATGAGCAGTTCTTC. Variable domain in full (rest from reference TRBV7-9 and TRBJ2-1): DTGVSQNPRHKITKRGQNVTFRCDPISEHNRLYWYRQTLGQGPEFLTYFQNEAQLEKSRLLSDRFSAERPKGSFSTLEIQRTEQGDSAMYLCASSPPAGGRYNEQFFGPGTRLTVL.

This rearrangement joins TRBV20-1 to TRBJ2-1, with D maybe TRBD2 (5 bases). The germline V gene has CDR1 DFQATT and CDR2 SNEGSKA (reference sequence). Trimming shortened V by 1 base and J by 2 bases, and 12 bases separated the two germline ends. This CDR3 is 15 amino acids long. This chain's CDR3 is CSARVPSRTYNEQFF. As DNA, the CDR3 is TGCAGTGCTAGAGTGCCTAGCCGTACCTACAATGAGCAGTTCTTC.

The chain links TRBV10-2 to TRBJ2-1; possibly TRBD2 for D (6 bases). This CDR3 is 11 amino acids long. Germline assignment: CDR1 WSHSY and CDR2 SAAADI. Trimming stripped 8 bases from V and 10 bases from J, with 12 bases between. For the CDR3, the DNA is TGCGCCAGCGGCTCGGCGGGGGAGCAGTTCTTC. Protein sequence: CASGSAGEQFF.

The table lists this clonotype with a few counts. This chain uses TRBV5-6 with TRBJ2-5, with 9 bases identical to TRBD2. Trimming removed 6 bases from V and 6 bases from J; junction bases left unmatched: 12. Germline-derived CDR1 and CDR2 are SGHDT and YYEEEE. The CDR3 contains 15 residues. CDR3 nucleotide sequence: TGTGCCAGCACAAAGGGGCGGGAGGGCCCTAAGACCCAGTACTTC. Amino acids: CASTKGREGPKTQYF.

This clonotype showed up just a few times. The gene calls are TRBV2 and TRBJ2-1; tentatively, D is TRBD1 or TRBD2 (5 bases each). CDR1 SNHLY and CDR2 FYNNEI come from the germline V gene. The CDR3 loop spans 15 amino acids. Trimming stripped 6 bases from V and 6 bases from J, with 18 bases between. As DNA, the CDR3 is TGTGCCAGCAGCGTTCTAGGGGCCCGGGGCAATGAGCAGTTCTTC. Translating gives CASSVLGARGNEQFF. Full variable domain (outside the CDR3, taken from reference TRBV2 and TRBJ2-1): EPEVTQTPSHQVTQMGQEVILRCVPISNHLYFYWYRQILGQKVEFLVSFYNNEISEKSEIFDDQFSVERPDGSNFTLKIRSTKLEDSAMYFCASSVLGARGNEQFFGPGTRLTVL.

At least ten counts were recorded for this clonotype. The chain uses TRBV6-2 or TRBV6-3 and TRBJ2-2, with 12 positions matching TRBD2. The V and J ends lost 4 bases and 6 bases, in that order; junction bases with no gene match: 3. Germline V gene lookup returns CDR1 MNHEY and CDR2 SVGEGT. The CDR3 sequence is 15 residues long. The CDR3 sequence: CASSLTSGGAGELFF. The CDR3 DNA follows: TGTGCCAGCAGTTTGACTAGCGGGGGAGCCGGGGAGCTGTTTTTT.

This rearrangement joins TRBV10-3 to TRBJ2-1; D is unclear. Germline V lookup: CDR1 ENHRY, CDR2 SYGVKD. The CDR3 extends over 12 amino acids. V lost 0 bases and J lost 9, with 6 bases in between. CDR3 protein: CAISESRGEQFF. CDR3 nucleotides: TGTGCCATCAGTGAGTCAAGAGGTGAGCAGTTCTTC.

This clonotype was detected a few times. The rearrangement uses TRBV7-2 and TRBJ2-3; weak D call: TRBD2 (6 bases). Between the trimmed V and J ends, which lost 6 bases and 5 bases, there was a span of 21 bases. This CDR3 is built from 16 residues. Germline V gives CDR1 SGHTA, CDR2 FQGNSA. The CDR3 is CASSWARGPFLDTQYF. In nucleotides, the CDR3 is TGTGCCAGCAGTTGGGCGCGGGGCCCCTTTCTAGATACGCAGTATTTT.

This sequence joins TRBV5-4 and TRBJ1-1; possible D gene TRBD1, 5 bases. The length of the CDR3 is 15 residues. Trimming took 4 bases from V and 0 from J, leaving 13 bases between them. Germline lookup yields CDR1 SGHNT and CDR2 YYREEE (reference sequence). Here the CDR3 reads CASSPRAGMNTEAFF. The CDR3 DNA reads TGTGCCAGCAGCCCTAGGGCAGGGATGAACACTGAAGCTTTCTTT.

The chain links TRBV5-1 to TRBJ1-1; 9 bases are shared with TRBD1. With V trimmed by 8 bases and J by 5 bases, 16 bases remained unmatched. This CDR3 is 16 amino acids long. CDR1 is SGHRS, CDR2 YFSETQ, per germline. The CDR3 bases are TGCGCCAGTCTTAAGGAGGGACAGGGATCGAGTACTGAAGCTTTCTTT. This codes for CASLKEGQGSSTEAFF. The entire variable domain, with the rest obtained from reference TRBV5-1 and TRBJ1-1, is as follows: KAGVTQTPRYLIKTRGQQVTLSCSPISGHRSVSWYQQTPGQGLQFLFEYFSETQRNKGNFPGRFSGRQFSNSRSEMNVSTLELGDSALYLCASLKEGQGSSTEAFFGQGTRLTVV.

This clonotype came up many times. The rearrangement joins TRBV18 to TRBJ2-3; D is unclear. The CDR3 spans 13 residues. V lost 8 bases and J 2 bases, leaving 11 bases between the germline ends. CDR1 is KGHSH and CDR2 is LQKENI in the germline V gene. CDR3 in DNA: TGTGCCAGCAGCCCCCCGAACACAGATACGCAGTATTTT. Translation: CASSPPNTDTQYF.

The chain recombines TRBV5-1 with TRBJ2-5; 8 nucleotides align to TRBD1. The CDR3 length is 14 residues. Germline CDR1 reads SGHRS; CDR2 reads YFSETQ. J was trimmed by 3 bases and V by 3 bases; bases with no gene match: 4. In DNA, the CDR3 is TGCGCCAGCAGCTACGGGACAGGAGAAGAGACCCAGTACTTC. Its protein is CASSYGTGEETQYF.

The sample holds a few counts of this clonotype. The J gene is TRBJ2-1, the V gene TRBV12-3 or TRBV12-4; 16 nucleotides line up with TRBD2. V lost 5 bases, J lost 7 bases, and 17 bases stayed unmatched. The CDR3 is 20 residues long. The CDR3 DNA sequence: TGTGCCAGCAGTATACTAGGGACTAGCGGGAGGGCCGGATTGTGGAATGAGCAGTTCTTC. Protein: CASSILGTSGRAGLWNEQFF.